This T cell receptor beta chain was recorded in a study of spatial heterogeneity in lung cancer. Specified time point: sample taken at primary tumor resection. Samples came from 65 to 75 TRACERx patients with untreated early-stage lung cancer. Sequencing covered unsorted whole RNA taken from tumor, nontumor lung or frozen PBMC. This clonotype turned up a few times. The CDR3 length is 15 residues. The trim removed 7 bases at V and 1 base at J, leaving 4 bases unmatched. TCR cDNA molecules each carried a unique molecular identifier. One entry per CDR3 protein results from TCRdb running MiXCR on the 5' RACE reads. The table lists 20,000 to 30,000 distinct CDR3 sequences, less than 6% of them singletons.

This sample comprised PBMCs, obtained at surgery. The TCR sequence derives from a male donor with early-stage non-small cell lung cancer. The chain links TRBV12-3 or TRBV12-4 to TRBJ2-6; 7 nucleotides agree with TRBD1. CDR3 nucleotide sequence: TGTGCCAGCACGCCAGGGGGTTCTGGGGCCAACGTCCTGACTTTC. This sequence encodes CASTPGGSGANVLTF.